The present T cell receptor (beta chain) was sequenced within a study of patients and donors after allogeneic stem cell transplantation. TCRdb recomputed calls from the RT-PCR reads with MiXCR, one row per CDR3 protein. Of 200,000 to 250,000 distinct CDR3 sequences listed, 38% are singletons. Germline V gene lookup returns CDR1 SNHLY and CDR2 FYNNEI. The CDR3 length is 14 residues. With 2 bases removed from V and 10 bases from J, the gap between germline ends came to 12 bases. There are a few counts of this clonotype. Sequenced input: blood, either unsorted or a sorted T cell fraction (not recorded which). The clonotype originates from a human donor who was either an allogeneic HSCT recipient or a stem cell or donor lymphocyte infusion donor (not recorded which). It is not recorded whose cells these are; they may come from a transplant donor. The V gene is TRBV2, the J gene TRBJ1-6; a weak D match, TRBD1 (6 bases). CDR3 in amino acids: CASSERLQGSPLHF. The CDR3 nucleotides are TGTGCCAGCAGTGAACGGCTTCAGGGGTCACCCCTCCACTTT.